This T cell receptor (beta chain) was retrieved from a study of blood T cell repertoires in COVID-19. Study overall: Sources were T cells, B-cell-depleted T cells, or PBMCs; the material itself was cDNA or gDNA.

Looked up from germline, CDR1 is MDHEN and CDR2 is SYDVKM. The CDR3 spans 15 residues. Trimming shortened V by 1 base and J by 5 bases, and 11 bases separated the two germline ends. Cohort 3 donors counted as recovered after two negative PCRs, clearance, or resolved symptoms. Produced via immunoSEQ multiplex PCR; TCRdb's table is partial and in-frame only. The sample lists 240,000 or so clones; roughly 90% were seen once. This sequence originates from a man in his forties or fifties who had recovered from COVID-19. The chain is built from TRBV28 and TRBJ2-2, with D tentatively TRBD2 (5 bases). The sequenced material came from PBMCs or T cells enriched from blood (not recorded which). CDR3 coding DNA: TGTGCCAGCAGTTTATTACCGGGAATTACCGGGGAGCTGTTTTTT. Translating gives CASSLLPGITGELFF.